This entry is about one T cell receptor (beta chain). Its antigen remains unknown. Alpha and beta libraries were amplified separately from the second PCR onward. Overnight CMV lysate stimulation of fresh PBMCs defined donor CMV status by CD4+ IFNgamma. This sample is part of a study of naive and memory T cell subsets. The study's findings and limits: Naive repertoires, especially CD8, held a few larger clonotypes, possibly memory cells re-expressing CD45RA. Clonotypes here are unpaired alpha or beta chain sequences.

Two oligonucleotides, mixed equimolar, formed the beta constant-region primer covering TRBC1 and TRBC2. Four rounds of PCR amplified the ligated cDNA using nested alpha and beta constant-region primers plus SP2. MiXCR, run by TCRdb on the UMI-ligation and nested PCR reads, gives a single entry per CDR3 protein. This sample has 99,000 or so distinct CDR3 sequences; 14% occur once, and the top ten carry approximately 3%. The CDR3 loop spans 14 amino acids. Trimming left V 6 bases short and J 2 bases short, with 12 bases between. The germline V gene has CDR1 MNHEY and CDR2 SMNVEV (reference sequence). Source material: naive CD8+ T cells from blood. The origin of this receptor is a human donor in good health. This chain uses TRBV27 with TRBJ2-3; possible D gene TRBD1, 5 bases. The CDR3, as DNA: TGTGCCAGCAGACCCCGACAGAACACAGATACGCAGTATTTT. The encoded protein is CASRPRQNTDTQYF.